These 13 T cell receptor beta chains came from one sample sequenced in a study of shared clonotypes between healthy human individuals. Sequencing used immunoSEQ multiplex PCR; TCRdb keeps in-frame clones, though not all of them. The sample has 1,400,000 or so clones, 98% to 99% seen once; the top ten hold 0.3% to 0.45%. The sequencing input was naive CD4+ T cells sorted from blood. Subset denoted: CD45RA+ positively selected. The receptors derive from a man aged 25 to 40 in good health.

The chain combines TRBV6-1 with TRBJ2-7; 8 bases line up with TRBD1. The CDR3 loop spans 15 amino acids. Germline V gives CDR1 MNHNS, CDR2 SASEGT. With V trimmed by 3 bases and J by 2 bases, 6 bases remained unmatched. The CDR3: CASSDSGTGTYEQYF. In DNA form, the CDR3 reads TGTGCCAGCAGTGATAGTGGGACAGGAACCTACGAGCAGTACTTC.

The gene calls are TRBV7-6 and TRBJ1-1, with D possibly TRBD1 on 5 matching bases. The CDR3 consists of 14 residues. V was clipped by 1 base and J by 1 base, with 7 bases between them. From germline, CDR1 is SGHVS and CDR2 FNYEAQ. The CDR3 region is CASSLGQKNTEAFF. CDR3 DNA sequence: TGTGCCAGCAGCTTAGGACAGAAGAACACTGAAGCTTTCTTT.

About this clone: Other DNA variants within this sample encode the same CDR3. CDR3 in amino acids: CASSTQGYNEQFF. Written as DNA, the CDR3 is TGTGCCAGCTCAACACAGGGTTACAATGAGCAGTTCTTC. The chain uses TRBV18 and TRBJ2-1, with a tentative D call TRBD1 (6 bases). The CDR3 spans 13 residues. Looked up from germline, CDR1 is KGHSH and CDR2 is LQKENI. V lost 5 bases to trimming and J lost 4 bases, with 9 bases between them.

This rearrangement joins TRBV20-1 to TRBJ2-7; D perhaps matches TRBD2 (6 bases). Germline CDR1 DFQATT, CDR2 SNEGSKA (reference sequence). Trimming took 8 bases from V and 10 from J, leaving 15 bases between them. This CDR3 spans 10 amino acids. The DNA of the CDR3 is TGCAGTCACTGGAGGAGGGATCAGTACTTC. Its translation is CSHWRRDQYF.

The chain carries TRBV9 and TRBJ2-7; TRBD2 agrees at 8 bases. V lost 4 bases and J lost 2; bases outside the gene matches: 5. The length of the CDR3 is 14 residues. Germline V gene data show CDR1 as SGDLS and CDR2 as YYNGEE. The CDR3 here is CASSSSGMPYEQYF. The CDR3 nucleotides read TGTGCCAGCAGCAGTAGCGGGATGCCCTACGAGCAGTACTTC.

The chain joins TRBV7-2 to TRBJ1-2, with unresolved D. Trimming removed 4 bases from V and 4 bases from J, with 13 bases in between. This CDR3 comprises 14 residues. Germline loops: CDR1 SGHTA, CDR2 FQGNSA. The CDR3 bases are TGTGCCAGCAGCTCCGAGGTGAGGAGCTATGGCTACACCTTC. This sequence encodes CASSSEVRSYGYTF.

The chain couples TRBV6-1 to TRBJ1-5; D possibly corresponds to TRBD1 (6 bases). Trimming pared 4 bases from V and 3 bases from J, leaving 13 bases between. The CDR3 is made up of 15 amino acids. CDR1 is MNHNS, CDR2 SASEGT, per germline. The CDR3 here is CASSVSGAVNQPQHF. The DNA of the CDR3 is TGTGCCAGCAGTGTGTCGGGGGCGGTCAATCAGCCCCAGCATTTT.

This sequence joins TRBV5-1 and TRBJ2-1, with D perhaps matching TRBD2 (6 bases). Trimming cost V 4 bases and J 7 bases, with 18 bases left between them. Germline V gene lookup returns CDR1 SGHRS and CDR2 YFSETQ. The length of the CDR3 is 15 residues. This CDR3 reads CASSPGTSPVNEQFF. Here the CDR3 DNA reads TGCGCCAGCAGCCCCGGGACTTCCCCAGTGAATGAGCAGTTCTTC.

This chain links TRBV18 with TRBJ2-7; 14 bases agree with TRBD2. This CDR3 has 16 amino acids. V lost 3 bases, J lost 8 bases, and 9 bases stayed unmatched. Germline CDR1 KGHSH, CDR2 LQKENI. CDR3 sequence: CASSPGPGLAGVQQYF. CDR3 sequence (DNA): TGTGCCAGCTCACCTGGACCGGGACTAGCGGGAGTTCAGCAGTACTTC.

As regards this clone: Other DNA sequences of this sample code for an identical CDR3. This chain uses TRBV28 with TRBJ1-5, with D uncertain. With 1 base removed from V and 7 bases from J, the gap between germline ends came to 5 bases. The CDR3 loop spans 12 amino acids. The germline V gene encodes CDR1 MDHEN and CDR2 SYDVKM. The CDR3 reads CASSLLGQPQHF. The CDR3 DNA sequence: TGTGCCAGCAGTTTATTAGGACAGCCCCAGCATTTT.

This chain uses TRBV7-9 with TRBJ2-1, with 9 bases fitting TRBD1. CDR1 and CDR2 (germline): SEHNR, FQNEAQ (reference sequence). V shed 5 bases and J 1 base; nucleotides not matched to a gene: 6. There are 16 residues in the CDR3. The CDR3 reads CASSLRTGVSYNEQFF. The CDR3 coding sequence is TGTGCCAGCAGCCTCCGGACAGGGGTGTCCTACAATGAGCAGTTCTTC.

The chain has TRBV9 and TRBJ2-3; D remains ambiguous. CDR1 and CDR2 (germline): SGDLS, YYNGEE. The CDR3 sequence is 16 residues long. The V end was cut by 0 bases, the J end by 1 base, with 12 bases between. The CDR3: CASSVARGIGTDTQYF. CDR3 bases: TGTGCCAGCAGCGTAGCACGAGGAATCGGCACAGATACGCAGTATTTT.

This sequence joins TRBV7-3 and TRBJ2-2; 9 bases fit TRBD2. V lost 1 base to trimming and J lost 6 bases; unmatched junction nucleotides: 3. The CDR3 consists of 15 residues. Germline assignment: CDR1 SGHTA and CDR2 FQGTGA. The CDR3 loop reads CASSLKPSGAGELFF. DNA for the CDR3: TGTGCCAGCAGCTTAAAACCTAGCGGGGCCGGGGAGCTGTTTTTT. Based on the CDR3 plus reference TRBV7-3 and TRBJ2-2, the full variable domain is GAGVSQTPSNKVTEKGKYVELRCDPISGHTALYWYRQSLGQGPEFLIYFQGTGAADDSGLPNDRFFAVRPEGSVSTLKIQRTERGDSAVYLCASSLKPSGAGELFFGEGSRLTVL.